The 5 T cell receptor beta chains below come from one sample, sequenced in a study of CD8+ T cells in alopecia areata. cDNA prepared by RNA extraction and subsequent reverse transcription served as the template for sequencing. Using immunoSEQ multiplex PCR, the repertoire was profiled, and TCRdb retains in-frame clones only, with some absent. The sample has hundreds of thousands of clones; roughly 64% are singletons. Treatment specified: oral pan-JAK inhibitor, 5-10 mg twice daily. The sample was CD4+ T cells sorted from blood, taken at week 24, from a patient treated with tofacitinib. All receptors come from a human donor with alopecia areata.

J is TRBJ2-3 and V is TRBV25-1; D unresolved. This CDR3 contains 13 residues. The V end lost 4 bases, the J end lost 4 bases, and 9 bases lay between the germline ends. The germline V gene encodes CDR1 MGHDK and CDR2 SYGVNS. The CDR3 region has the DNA TGTGCCAGCAGTGTGAAAAGGGCAGATACGCAGTATTTT. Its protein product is CASSVKRADTQYF.

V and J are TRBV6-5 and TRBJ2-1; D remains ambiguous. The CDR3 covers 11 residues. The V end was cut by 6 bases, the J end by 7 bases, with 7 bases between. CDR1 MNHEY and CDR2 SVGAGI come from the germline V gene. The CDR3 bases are TGTGCCAGCAGGGGTAGTAATGAGCAGTTCTTC. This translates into CASRGSNEQFF.

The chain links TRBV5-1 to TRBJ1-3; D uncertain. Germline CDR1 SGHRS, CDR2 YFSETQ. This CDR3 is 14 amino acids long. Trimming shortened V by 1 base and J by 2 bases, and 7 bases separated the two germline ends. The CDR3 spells CASSLSGTGNTIYF. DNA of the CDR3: TGCGCCAGCAGCTTGTCCGGGACTGGAAACACCATATATTTT.

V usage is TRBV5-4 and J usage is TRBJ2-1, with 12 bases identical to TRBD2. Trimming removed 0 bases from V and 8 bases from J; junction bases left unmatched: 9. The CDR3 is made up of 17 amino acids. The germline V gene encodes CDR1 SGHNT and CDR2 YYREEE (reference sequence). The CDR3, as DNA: TGTGCCAGCAGCTTGGTACTAGCGGGGGGCGACCCGCATGAGCAGTTCTTC. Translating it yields CASSLVLAGGDPHEQFF.

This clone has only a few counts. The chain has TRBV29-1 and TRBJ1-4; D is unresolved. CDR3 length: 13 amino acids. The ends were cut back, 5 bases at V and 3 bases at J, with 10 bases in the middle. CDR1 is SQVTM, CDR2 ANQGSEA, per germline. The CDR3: CSVRGRANEKLFF. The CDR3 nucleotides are TGCAGCGTTCGTGGCCGCGCTAATGAAAAACTGTTTTTT.